One sample yielded the 17 T cell receptor beta chains listed below, sequenced in a study of T cells after yellow fever vaccination. Each CDR3 protein gets one entry after TCRdb re-called the 5' RACE reads with MiXCR. The sample comprises hundreds of thousands of distinct CDR3 sequences, over 9% of which are singletons, and 14% to 15% rests with the top ten. The sequences come from PBMCs, collected on the day of the yellow fever booster vaccination. The origin of the receptors is a man aged 30 to 39 who received the YFV17D yellow fever vaccine.

The J gene is TRBJ1-2, the V gene TRBV5-5; a possible D gene is TRBD1 (5 bases). The V end lost 9 bases, the J end lost 3 bases, and 21 bases lay between the germline ends. The V gene's germline CDR1 is SGHKS and CDR2 YYEKEE (reference sequence). This CDR3 region has 15 residues. CDR3 nucleotides: TGTGCCATCGGCCCGGGGCTTCGTAGCTACTATGGCTACACCTTC. This codes for CAIGPGLRSYYGYTF.

This rearrangement joins TRBV20-1 to TRBJ2-2; D gene unclear. V was clipped by 0 bases and J by 3 bases, with 17 bases between them. The germline gives CDR1 DFQATT, CDR2 SNEGSKA (reference sequence). This CDR3 is 17 amino acids long. The CDR3 region is CSARDLGSVGDTGELFF. The CDR3 DNA follows: TGCAGTGCTAGAGATCTTGGGTCGGTAGGAGACACCGGGGAGCTGTTTTTT.

This clonotype was counted a few times. The chain's CDR3 is CASSQESRGNTQYF. The DNA for the CDR3 is TGTGCCAGCAGCCAAGAGTCTCGGGGGAATACGCAGTATTTT. The chain is built from TRBV14 and TRBJ2-3; D is possibly TRBD2 (6 bases). V lost 0 bases and J lost 7, with 11 bases in between. Germline V gives CDR1 SGHDN, CDR2 FVKESK. The CDR3 is 14 residues long. The full variable domain, its missing parts supplied by reference TRBV14 and TRBJ2-3, is EAGVTQFPSHSVIEKGQTVTLRCDPISGHDNLYWYRRVMGKEIKFLLHFVKESKQDESGMPNNRFLAERTGGTYSTLKVQPAELEDSGVYFCASSQESRGNTQYFGPGTRLTVL.

V is TRBV18 and J is TRBJ2-3, with 7 nucleotides matching TRBD2. The trim removed 4 bases at V and 5 bases at J, leaving 6 bases unmatched. The CDR3 contains 14 residues. Germline V gene sequence: CDR1 KGHSH, CDR2 LQKENI. The CDR3 DNA reads as TGTGCCAGCTCACGAAGCGGGGCCGGAGATACGCAGTATTTT. As protein: CASSRSGAGDTQYF.

This clonotype was counted between two and nine times. In DNA form, the CDR3 reads TGCGCCAGCAGCCAAAACGGCCAGGGGGGGTCCTACGAGCAGTACTTC. Protein sequence: CASSQNGQGGSYEQYF. This chain uses TRBV4-3 with TRBJ2-7, with D tentatively TRBD1 or TRBD2 (7 bases each). The CDR3 length is 16 residues. V was shortened by 2 bases and J by 1 base, with 15 bases between the two germline ends. Germline lookup yields CDR1 LGHNA and CDR2 YSLEER.

In this sample, this clonotype turned up a few times. The chain combines TRBV29-1 with TRBJ1-2; D unresolved. The CDR3 is 12 amino acids. Germline assignment: CDR1 SQVTM and CDR2 ANQGSEA. V was trimmed by 7 bases and J by 2 bases, leaving 11 bases between them. The CDR3 sequence is CSDLDINYGYTF. Written as DNA, the CDR3 is TGCAGCGACCTCGACATAAACTATGGCTACACCTTC.

The J gene is TRBJ1-1, the V gene TRBV12-3 or TRBV12-4; 8 nucleotides line up with TRBD1. V gave up 4 bases and J gave up 1 base; unmatched junction bases: 8. The CDR3 covers 16 residues. CDR3 in amino acids: CASSSLGQGENTEAFF. CDR3 nucleotides: TGTGCCAGCAGTTCCCTCGGACAGGGCGAGAACACTGAAGCTTTCTTT.

J is TRBJ2-7 and V is TRBV12-3 or TRBV12-4; 9 nucleotides align to TRBD1. The J segment lost 0 bases and the V segment lost 5 bases, leaving 5 bases of the junction unmatched. The CDR3 loop spans 15 amino acids. CDR3 region: CASSQTGGGSYEQYF. In DNA, the CDR3 is TGTGCCAGCAGTCAGACAGGGGGTGGCTCCTACGAGCAGTACTTC.

This clonotype was picked up a small number of times. The J gene is TRBJ1-1, the V gene TRBV7-2; D is uncertain. This CDR3 has 16 amino acids. The V end was cut by 5 bases, the J end by 0 bases, with 16 bases between. Germline-derived CDR1 and CDR2 are SGHTA and FQGNSA. DNA of the CDR3: TGTGCCAGCAGCCTTCTTTGGCAAGCCATGAACACTGAAGCTTTCTTT. Its translation: CASSLLWQAMNTEAFF.

The sample holds one count of this clonotype. The chain uses TRBV15 and TRBJ2-1, with 7 bases identical to TRBD1. The V gene end was trimmed by 7 bases and the J gene end by 4 bases; junction bases not matched to a gene: 4. Germline V CDR1 and CDR2: LNHNV, YYDKDF (reference sequence). CDR3 length equals 13 residues. The CDR3: CATMGQQYNEQFF. The CDR3 nucleotides read TGTGCCACCATGGGACAGCAGTACAATGAGCAGTTCTTC. The whole variable domain, remainder taken from reference TRBV15 and TRBJ2-1, is DAMVIQNPRYQVTQFGKPVTLSCSQTLNHNVMYWYQQKSSQAPKLLFHYYDKDFNNEADTPDNFQSRRPNTSFCFLDIRSPGLGDTAMYLCATMGQQYNEQFFGPGTRLTVL.

The CDR3 DNA follows: TGTGCCAGCAGCCTACGGGCGGACCCTAGGGTCGGGGAGCTGTTTTTT. Its protein product is CASSLRADPRVGELFF. The V and J genes are TRBV5-5 and TRBJ2-2; D is uncertain. CDR3 length: 16 residues. Trimming left V 4 bases short and J 7 bases short, with 20 bases between. Germline CDR1 reads SGHKS; CDR2 reads YYEKEE (reference sequence).

This clonotype showed up just a few times. The chain recombines TRBV20-1 with TRBJ2-1; D is uncertain. V lost 0 bases, J lost 10 bases, and 10 bases lay in between. The germline V gene encodes CDR1 DFQATT and CDR2 SNEGSKA (reference sequence). There are 12 residues in the CDR3. In DNA form, the CDR3 reads TGCAGTGCTAGAGAGGGCCCCCGCGAGCAGTTCTTC. It encodes CSAREGPREQFF.

The CDR3 protein is CASSQVGQAPDTQYF. The CDR3 DNA sequence: TGCGCCAGCAGCCAAGTCGGACAGGCCCCAGATACGCAGTATTTT. The chain couples TRBV4-1 to TRBJ2-3, with 7 bases matching TRBD1. CDR1 is MGHRA and CDR2 is YSYEKL in the germline V gene. V shed 1 base and J 4 bases; nucleotides not matched to a gene: 5. The CDR3 is 15 amino acids.

This clonotype was detected a few times. The chain employs TRBV25-1 and TRBJ1-1; D gene uncertain. The V gene's germline CDR1 is MGHDK and CDR2 SYGVNS. The CDR3 loop spans 13 amino acids. Trimming stripped 0 bases from V and 3 bases from J, with 5 bases between. CDR3 sequence (DNA): TGTGCCAGCAGTGAATACCGGGACACTGAAGCTTTCTTT. Its translation is CASSEYRDTEAFF.

This chain uses TRBV30 with TRBJ2-7; possible D gene TRBD1, 5 bases. The CDR3 loop spans 14 amino acids. V was clipped by 0 bases and J by 4 bases, with 13 bases between them. Germline loops: CDR1 GTSNPN, CDR2 SVGIG (reference sequence). In DNA, the CDR3 is TGTGCCTGGAGTGTAAGGGGTATAAGTTACGAGCAGTACTTC. Its translation: CAWSVRGISYEQYF.

This chain connects TRBV6-6 to TRBJ2-7; possibly TRBD1 for D (6 bases). CDR1 is MNHNY and CDR2 is SVGAGI in the germline V gene (reference sequence). The CDR3 runs to 13 residues. V was shortened by 4 bases and J by 7 bases, with 14 bases between the two germline ends. The DNA of the CDR3 is TGTGCCAGCAGTTCTGACAGGTCTAGTGAGCAGTACTTC. It is translated as CASSSDRSSEQYF.

Written as DNA, the CDR3 is TGTGCCAGCACTAACAGAAGCACCGGGGAGCTGTTTTTT. As protein: CASTNRSTGELFF. The rearrangement uses TRBV5-4 and TRBJ2-2; no firm D call. The V end lost 6 bases, the J end lost 4 bases, and 10 bases lay between the germline ends. Germline loops: CDR1 SGHNT, CDR2 YYREEE (reference sequence). This CDR3 comprises 13 residues.